This T cell receptor beta chain was found in a study of identical twins. Study-wide points: In drawing conclusions, the study used cross-sectional statistical analysis and did not follow the same donors.

Concerning this clonotype: Its antigen is still unknown.

TCRdb reprocessed the 5' RACE reads via MiXCR and lists one record per CDR3 protein. Altogether approximately 490,000 distinct CDR3 sequences are present, approximately 20% being singletons, with the ten largest covering approximately 0.52%. V lost 0 bases to trimming and J lost 12 bases, with 16 bases between them. There are 14 residues in the CDR3. Germline V gives CDR1 SGHKS, CDR2 YYEKEE (reference sequence). The sample was also linked to a second study, of yellow fever vaccine responses in identical twins.

The sample taken for sequencing was CD4+ T cells sorted from blood. V is TRBV5-5 and J is TRBJ2-1, with D possibly being TRBD1 or TRBD2 (5 bases each). This TCR was recovered from a young woman in good health. CDR3 DNA: TGTGCCAGCAGCTTGGGTGGGGGTTTTATTGGGCAGTTCTTC. This gives the protein CASSLGGGFIGQFF.